A selection of T cell receptor beta chains follows, all from one sample in a study of blood T cells in healthy people across ages. A single record per CDR3 protein comes from TCRdb applying MiXCR to the 5' RACE reads. This sample has some 760,000 distinct CDR3 sequences, with approximately 25% found just once. This sample also belongs to another study, concerning T cells of mothers and their children.

Sequences were obtained from blood. These TCRs come from a boy younger than 18 in good health. Both conserved end residues are part of each CDR3. Fields, in order: V gene, clone size, J gene, D gene, CDR3 protein, CDR3 DNA. D genes are given only for firm matches. A row's size may be missing; if present it is once, few, many or a size class.

v_gene: TRBV12-3/TRBV12-4
abundance: NA
j_gene: TRBJ1-6
d_gene: TRBD1
CDR3aa: CASSNRGDSPLHF
CDR3nt: TGTGCCAGCAGTAACAGGGGAGATTCACCCCTCCACTTT

v_gene: TRBV6-6
abundance: many
j_gene: TRBJ1-1
d_gene: TRBD1
CDR3aa: CASRAGQGAGEAFF
CDR3nt: TGTGCCAGCAGGGCGGGACAGGGGGCAGGTGAAGCTTTCTTT

v_gene: TRBV3-1
abundance: few
j_gene: TRBJ2-3
d_gene: NA
CDR3aa: CASSQRIGADTQYF
CDR3nt: TGTGCCAGCAGCCAGAGGATAGGCGCAGATACGCAGTATTTT

v_gene: TRBV3-1
abundance: NA
j_gene: TRBJ2-2
d_gene: NA
CDR3aa: CASSQRDTGELFF
CDR3nt: TGTGCCAGCAGCCAACGGGACACCGGGGAGCTGTTTTTT

v_gene: TRBV4-1
abundance: NA
j_gene: TRBJ2-5
d_gene: TRBD2
CDR3aa: CASSQDPSGRAMATQYF
CDR3nt: TGCGCCAGCAGCCAAGATCCTAGCGGGAGGGCCATGGCGACCCAGTACTTC

v_gene: TRBV6-5
abundance: NA
j_gene: TRBJ2-3
d_gene: TRBD2
CDR3aa: CASSSLAGGPADTQYF
CDR3nt: TGTGCCAGCAGTTCTCTAGCGGGGGGGCCAGCAGATACGCAGTATTTT

v_gene: TRBV25-1
abundance: few
j_gene: TRBJ2-2
d_gene: TRBD2
CDR3aa: CASSATLAGARTGELFF
CDR3nt: TGTGCCAGCAGTGCCACGCTAGCGGGGGCTCGGACCGGGGAGCTGTTTTTT

v_gene: TRBV13
abundance: many
j_gene: TRBJ1-1
d_gene: NA
CDR3aa: CASSLDGGSTEAFF
CDR3nt: TGTGCCAGCAGCTTAGACGGCGGGAGCACTGAAGCTTTCTTT

v_gene: TRBV28
abundance: NA
j_gene: TRBJ2-7
d_gene: TRBD1
CDR3aa: CASSFPGGRDEQYF
CDR3nt: TGTGCCAGCAGTTTTCCAGGGGGCAGGGACGAGCAGTACTTC

v_gene: TRBV19
abundance: NA
j_gene: TRBJ1-1
d_gene: NA
CDR3aa: CASRARGQGLGTEAFF
CDR3nt: TGTGCCAGTAGGGCCCGTGGACAAGGGTTGGGGACTGAAGCTTTCTTT

v_gene: TRBV28
abundance: NA
j_gene: TRBJ2-3
d_gene: NA
CDR3aa: CASSVLGGFNPASTDTQYF
CDR3nt: TGTGCCAGCAGTGTCCTTGGGGGATTCAATCCGGCTAGCACAGATACGCAGTATTTT

v_gene: TRBV29-1
abundance: NA
j_gene: TRBJ2-7
d_gene: TRBD2
CDR3aa: CSVAGGRLAGYEQYF
CDR3nt: TGCAGCGTTGCGGGGGGTAGACTAGCGGGATACGAGCAGTACTTC

v_gene: TRBV4-1
abundance: NA
j_gene: TRBJ2-7
d_gene: TRBD2
CDR3aa: CASSQAGGNHEQYF
CDR3nt: TGCGCCAGCAGCCAAGCGGGAGGAAACCACGAGCAGTACTTC

v_gene: TRBV3-1
abundance: NA
j_gene: TRBJ1-3
d_gene: NA
CDR3aa: CASSQPPGSGNTIYF
CDR3nt: TGTGCCAGCAGCCAACCCCCAGGCTCTGGAAACACCATATATTTT

v_gene: TRBV4-2
abundance: NA
j_gene: TRBJ1-4
d_gene: NA
CDR3aa: CASSQPPGGEKLFF
CDR3nt: TGTGCCAGCAGCCAACCCCCTGGGGGTGAAAAACTGTTTTTT

v_gene: TRBV5-1
abundance: once
j_gene: TRBJ1-1
d_gene: NA
CDR3aa: CASSRTGPEAFF
CDR3nt: TGCGCCAGCAGCCGAACAGGGCCGGAAGCTTTCTTT

v_gene: TRBV3-1
abundance: NA
j_gene: TRBJ2-1
d_gene: NA
CDR3aa: CASSPELDGTSSYNEQFF
CDR3nt: TGTGCCAGCAGTCCTGAACTTGACGGGACGAGCTCCTACAATGAGCAGTTCTTC

v_gene: TRBV5-5
abundance: once
j_gene: TRBJ1-1
d_gene: NA
CDR3aa: CASSLADSPNTEAFF
CDR3nt: TGTGCCAGCAGCTTGGCGGACAGCCCTAACACTGAAGCTTTCTTT

v_gene: TRBV27
abundance: few
j_gene: TRBJ2-3
d_gene: NA
CDR3aa: CASIPRPPRSADTQYF
CDR3nt: TGTGCCAGCATCCCCCGACCGCCACGATCGGCAGATACGCAGTATTTT

v_gene: TRBV19
abundance: NA
j_gene: TRBJ2-5
d_gene: NA
CDR3aa: CASSRTSRRLETQYF
CDR3nt: TGTGCCAGTAGTAGGACCTCCCGCCGGCTAGAGACCCAGTACTTC

v_gene: TRBV12-3/TRBV12-4
abundance: few
j_gene: TRBJ2-2
d_gene: NA
CDR3aa: CASSLGVGVIGELFF
CDR3nt: TGTGCCAGCAGTTTAGGCGTGGGAGTTATCGGGGAGCTGTTTTTT

v_gene: TRBV20-1
abundance: NA
j_gene: TRBJ2-1
d_gene: TRBD1
CDR3aa: CSARGRDRGRSEQFF
CDR3nt: TGCAGTGCTAGAGGCAGGGACAGGGGGCGCAGTGAGCAGTTCTTC

v_gene: TRBV2
abundance: few
j_gene: TRBJ2-7
d_gene: TRBD1
CDR3aa: CASSNTGGHEQYF
CDR3nt: TGTGCCAGCAGCAACACAGGGGGCCACGAGCAGTACTTC

v_gene: TRBV7-6
abundance: NA
j_gene: TRBJ1-2
d_gene: NA
CDR3aa: CASSLGGKEGYGYTF
CDR3nt: TGTGCCAGCAGCTTAGGGGGGAAAGAGGGCTATGGCTACACCTTC

v_gene: TRBV29-1
abundance: NA
j_gene: TRBJ2-7
d_gene: NA
CDR3aa: CSVVQGISEQYF
CDR3nt: TGCAGCGTTGTGCAGGGAATAAGCGAGCAGTACTTC

v_gene: TRBV12-3/TRBV12-4
abundance: NA
j_gene: TRBJ1-5
d_gene: TRBD1
CDR3aa: CASSLSQGGQPQHF
CDR3nt: TGTGCCAGCAGTTTGAGCCAGGGGGGACAGCCCCAGCATTTT

v_gene: TRBV4-1
abundance: NA
j_gene: TRBJ2-3
d_gene: TRBD1
CDR3aa: CASRQTGQGNTDTQYF
CDR3nt: TGCGCCAGCAGACAGACGGGACAGGGGAACACAGATACGCAGTATTTT

v_gene: TRBV7-9
abundance: few
j_gene: TRBJ1-4
d_gene: NA
CDR3aa: CSSSPILRTSTKELFF
CDR3nt: TGTTCCAGCAGCCCTATACTTCGGACTTCCACGAAGGAACTGTTTTTT

v_gene: TRBV4-1
abundance: few
j_gene: TRBJ2-3
d_gene: TRBD2
CDR3aa: CASSQALAGGRDTQYF
CDR3nt: TGCGCCAGCAGCCAAGCCCTAGCGGGAGGACGAGATACGCAGTATTTT

v_gene: TRBV4-3
abundance: few
j_gene: TRBJ1-2
d_gene: NA
CDR3aa: CASSQDPEGYGYTF
CDR3nt: TGCGCCAGCAGCCAAGATCCCGAGGGATATGGCTACACCTTC

v_gene: TRBV7-9
abundance: NA
j_gene: TRBJ1-2
d_gene: TRBD1
CDR3aa: CASGVGGTAYGYTF
CDR3nt: TGTGCCAGCGGCGTGGGTGGGACAGCTTATGGCTACACCTTC

v_gene: TRBV12-3/TRBV12-4
abundance: few
j_gene: TRBJ2-7
d_gene: NA
CDR3aa: CASSFTNEQYF
CDR3nt: TGTGCCAGCAGTTTCACGAACGAGCAGTACTTC

v_gene: TRBV12-5
abundance: NA
j_gene: TRBJ2-5
d_gene: TRBD1
CDR3aa: CASGFFRQGQETQCF
CDR3nt: TGTGCTAGTGGTTTCTTCCGACAGGGACAAGAGACCCAGTGCTTC